The entry below describes one T cell receptor (beta chain). Authors' analysis steps: Researchers report that nucleated cell counts were estimated from reference gene primer amplification. TCRdb keeps only in-frame clones here, not all; method: immunoSEQ multiplex PCR. That table is the source of V, J and clone size, and D and trimming were worked out from the DNA. Of around 87,000 clones in the sample, 80% to 90% were seen once. The data are from a study of blood T cell repertoires in COVID-19. About the study: In each case, the material was cDNA or gDNA derived from T cells, B-cell-depleted T cells, or PBMCs.

The length of the CDR3 is 14 residues. V was cut by 2 bases and J by 6 bases, with 12 bases left in between. From germline, CDR1 is SGHDT and CDR2 YYEEEE. The chain uses TRBV5-6 and TRBJ1-5; D possibly corresponds to TRBD1 (5 bases). The sample taken for sequencing was peripheral blood. The sequence derives from a man in his fifties with acute or convalescent COVID-19. The CDR3 loop reads CASSFNQGFQPQHF. The CDR3 DNA sequence: TGTGCCAGCAGCTTCAATCAGGGTTTTCAGCCCCAGCATTTT.